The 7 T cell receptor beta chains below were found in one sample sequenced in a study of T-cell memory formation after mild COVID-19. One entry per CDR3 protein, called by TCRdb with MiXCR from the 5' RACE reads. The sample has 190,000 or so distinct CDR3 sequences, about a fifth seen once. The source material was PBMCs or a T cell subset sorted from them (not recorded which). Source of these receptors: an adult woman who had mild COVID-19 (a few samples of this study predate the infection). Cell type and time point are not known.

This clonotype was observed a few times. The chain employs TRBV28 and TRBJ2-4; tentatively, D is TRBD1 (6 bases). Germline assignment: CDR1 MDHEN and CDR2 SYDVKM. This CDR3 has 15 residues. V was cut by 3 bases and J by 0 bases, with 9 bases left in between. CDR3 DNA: TGTGCCAGCAGTTTGGACAGTCTAGCCAAAAACATTCAGTACTTC. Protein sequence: CASSLDSLAKNIQYF.

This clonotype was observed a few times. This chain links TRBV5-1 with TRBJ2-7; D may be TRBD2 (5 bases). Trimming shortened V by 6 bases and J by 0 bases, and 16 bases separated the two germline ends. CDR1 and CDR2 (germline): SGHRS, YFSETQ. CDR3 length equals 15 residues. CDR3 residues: CASTWASPSSYEQYF. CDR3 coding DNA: TGCGCCAGCACTTGGGCTAGCCCAAGCTCCTACGAGCAGTACTTC.

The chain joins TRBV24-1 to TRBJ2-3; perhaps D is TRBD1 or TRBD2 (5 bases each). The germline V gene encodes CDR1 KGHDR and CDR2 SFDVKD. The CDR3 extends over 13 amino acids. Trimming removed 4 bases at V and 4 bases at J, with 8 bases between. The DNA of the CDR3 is TGTGCCACCAGTGAGAGGGGCCCAGATACGCAGTATTTT. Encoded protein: CATSERGPDTQYF.

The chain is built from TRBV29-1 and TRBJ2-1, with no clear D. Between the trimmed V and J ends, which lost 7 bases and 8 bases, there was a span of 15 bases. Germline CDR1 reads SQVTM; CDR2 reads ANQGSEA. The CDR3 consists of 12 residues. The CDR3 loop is CSAERTSDEQFF. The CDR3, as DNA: TGCAGCGCCGAACGCACGAGCGATGAGCAGTTCTTC.

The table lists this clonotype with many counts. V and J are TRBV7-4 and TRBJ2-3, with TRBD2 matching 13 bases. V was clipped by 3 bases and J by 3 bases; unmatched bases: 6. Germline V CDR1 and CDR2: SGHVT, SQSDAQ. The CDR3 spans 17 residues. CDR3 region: CASSFGLAGAPTDTQYF. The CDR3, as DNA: TGTGCCAGCAGCTTTGGACTAGCGGGGGCCCCGACAGATACGCAGTATTTT.

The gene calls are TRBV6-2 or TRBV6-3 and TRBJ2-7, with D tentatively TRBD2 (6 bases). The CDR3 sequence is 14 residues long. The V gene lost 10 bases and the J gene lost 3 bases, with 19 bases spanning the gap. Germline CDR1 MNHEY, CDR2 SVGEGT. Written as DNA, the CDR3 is TGTGCCACCACACCGGGACTGGACTTCTACGAGCAGTACTTC. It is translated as CATTPGLDFYEQYF.

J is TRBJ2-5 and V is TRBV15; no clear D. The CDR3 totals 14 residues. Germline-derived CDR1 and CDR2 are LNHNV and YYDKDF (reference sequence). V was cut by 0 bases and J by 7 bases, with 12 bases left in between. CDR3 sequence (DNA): TGTGCCACCAGCAGAGATCCGCCCTGGGTGACCCAGTACTTC. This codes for CATSRDPPWVTQYF. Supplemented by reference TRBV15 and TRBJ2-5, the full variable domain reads DAMVIQNPRYQVTQFGKPVTLSCSQTLNHNVMYWYQQKSSQAPKLLFHYYDKDFNNEADTPDNFQSRRPNTSFCFLDIRSPGLGDTAMYLCATSRDPPWVTQYFGPGTRLLVL.